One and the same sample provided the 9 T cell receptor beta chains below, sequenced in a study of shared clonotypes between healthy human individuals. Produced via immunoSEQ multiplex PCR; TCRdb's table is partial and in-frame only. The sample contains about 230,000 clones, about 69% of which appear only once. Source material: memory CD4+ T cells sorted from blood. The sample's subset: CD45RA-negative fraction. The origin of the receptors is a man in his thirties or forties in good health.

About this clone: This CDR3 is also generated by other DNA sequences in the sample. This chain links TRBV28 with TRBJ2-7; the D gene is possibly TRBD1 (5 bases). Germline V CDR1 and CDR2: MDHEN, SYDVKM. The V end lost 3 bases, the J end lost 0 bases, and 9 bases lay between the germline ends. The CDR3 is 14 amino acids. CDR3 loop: CASSFQGLSYEQYF. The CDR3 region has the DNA TGTGCCAGCAGTTTTCAGGGCCTCTCCTACGAGCAGTACTTC.

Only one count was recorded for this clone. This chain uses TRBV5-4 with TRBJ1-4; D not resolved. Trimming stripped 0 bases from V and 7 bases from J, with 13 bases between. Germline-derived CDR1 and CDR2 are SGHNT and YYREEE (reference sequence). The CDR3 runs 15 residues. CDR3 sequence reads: CASSLAPGGSEKLFF. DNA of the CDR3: TGTGCCAGCAGCTTGGCACCGGGTGGGAGTGAAAAACTGTTTTTT.

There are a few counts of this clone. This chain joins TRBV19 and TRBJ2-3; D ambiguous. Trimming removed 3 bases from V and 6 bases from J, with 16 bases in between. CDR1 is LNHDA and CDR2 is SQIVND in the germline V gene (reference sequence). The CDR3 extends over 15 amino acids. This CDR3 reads CASSIYREYGDTQYF. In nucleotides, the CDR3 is TGTGCCAGTAGTATTTACAGAGAGTACGGGGATACGCAGTATTTT.

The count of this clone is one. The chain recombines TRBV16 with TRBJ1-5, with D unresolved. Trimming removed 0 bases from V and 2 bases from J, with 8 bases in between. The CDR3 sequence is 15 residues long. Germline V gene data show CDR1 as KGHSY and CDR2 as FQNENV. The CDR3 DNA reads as TGTGCCAGCAGCCAATCCTTGGGAGGCAATCAGCCCCAGCATTTT. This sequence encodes CASSQSLGGNQPQHF.

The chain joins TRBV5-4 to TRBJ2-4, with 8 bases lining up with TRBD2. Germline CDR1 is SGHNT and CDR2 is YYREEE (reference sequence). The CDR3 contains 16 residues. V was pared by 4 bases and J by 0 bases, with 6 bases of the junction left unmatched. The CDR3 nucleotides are TGTGCCAGCAGCCTGCTAGCGGGTGAAGCCAAAAACATTCAGTACTTC. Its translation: CASSLLAGEAKNIQYF.

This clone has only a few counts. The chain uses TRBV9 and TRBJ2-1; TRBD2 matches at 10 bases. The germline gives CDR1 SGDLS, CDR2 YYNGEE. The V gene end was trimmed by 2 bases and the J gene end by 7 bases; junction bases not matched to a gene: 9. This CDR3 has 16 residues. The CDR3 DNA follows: TGTGCCAGCAGCGTTGGAGCTAGCGGGAGTTCGAATGAGCAGTTCTTC. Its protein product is CASSVGASGSSNEQFF.

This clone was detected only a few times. The CDR3 region has the DNA TGTGCCAGCAGCTTGGTAGAGACAGGGGGCTACGAGCAGTACTTC. Translation: CASSLVETGGYEQYF. The V call is TRBV7-6, the J call TRBJ2-7, with 9 bases lining up with TRBD1. The CDR3 contains 15 residues. V was pared by 3 bases and J by 3 bases, with 6 bases of the junction left unmatched. Germline values: CDR1 SGHVS, CDR2 FNYEAQ.

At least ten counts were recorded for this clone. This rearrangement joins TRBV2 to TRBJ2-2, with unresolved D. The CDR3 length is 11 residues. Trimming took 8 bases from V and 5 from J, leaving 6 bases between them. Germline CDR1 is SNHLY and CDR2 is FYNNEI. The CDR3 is CASVGTGELFF. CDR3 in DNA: TGTGCCAGCGTGGGAACCGGGGAGCTGTTTTTT.

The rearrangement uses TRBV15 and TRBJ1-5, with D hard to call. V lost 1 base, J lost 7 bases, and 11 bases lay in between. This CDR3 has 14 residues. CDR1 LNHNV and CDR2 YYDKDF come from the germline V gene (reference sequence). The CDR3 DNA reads TGTGCCACCAGCAGAGGAGGGCTCGACCAGCCCCAGCATTTT. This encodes CATSRGGLDQPQHF.